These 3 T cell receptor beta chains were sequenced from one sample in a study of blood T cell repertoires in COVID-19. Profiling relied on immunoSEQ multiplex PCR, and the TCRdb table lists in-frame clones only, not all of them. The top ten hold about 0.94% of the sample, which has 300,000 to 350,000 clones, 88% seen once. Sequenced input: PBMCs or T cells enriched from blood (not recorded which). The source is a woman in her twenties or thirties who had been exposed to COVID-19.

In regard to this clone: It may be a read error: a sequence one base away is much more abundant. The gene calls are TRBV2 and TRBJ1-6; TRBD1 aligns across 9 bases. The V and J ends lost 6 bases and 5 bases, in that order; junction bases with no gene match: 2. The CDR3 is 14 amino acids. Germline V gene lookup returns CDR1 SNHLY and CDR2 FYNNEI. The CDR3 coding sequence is TGTGCCAGCAGCCGGACAGGGGATAATTCACCCCTCCACTTT. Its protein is CASSRTGDNSPLHF.

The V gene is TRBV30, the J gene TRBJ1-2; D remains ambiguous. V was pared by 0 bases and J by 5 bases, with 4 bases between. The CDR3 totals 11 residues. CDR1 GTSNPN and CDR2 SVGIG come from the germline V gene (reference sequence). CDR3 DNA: TGTGCCTGGAGTGTCCTTTATGGCTACACCTTC. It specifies CAWSVLYGYTF.

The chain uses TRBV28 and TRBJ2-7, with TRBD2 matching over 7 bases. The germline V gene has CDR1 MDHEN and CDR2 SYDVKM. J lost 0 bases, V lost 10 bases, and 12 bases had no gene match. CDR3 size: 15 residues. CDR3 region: CATRKQAGVSYEQYF. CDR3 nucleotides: TGTGCCACCAGAAAACAGGCGGGAGTCTCCTACGAGCAGTACTTC.